Each of the 29 T cell receptor beta chains below was sequenced from the same sample in a study of shared clonotypes between healthy human individuals. Naive-designated CD8 cells lacked CD45RO, were positively enriched for CCR7, and omitted terminally differentiated effector memory CD45RA+ cells. Profiling relied on immunoSEQ multiplex PCR, and the TCRdb table lists in-frame clones only, not all of them. The top ten hold under 30% of the sample, which has about 820,000 clones, more than 85% seen once. The sample taken for sequencing was naive CD8+ T cells sorted from blood. These receptors originate from a man younger than 40 in good health.

This clone was picked up one time. The CDR3 region is CASSLRFPNNEQFF. The CDR3 DNA sequence: TGTGCCAGCAGCTTAAGGTTCCCAAACAATGAGCAGTTCTTC. The rearrangement links TRBV7-6 to TRBJ2-1; no clear D gene. CDR1 is SGHVS and CDR2 is FNYEAQ in the germline V gene. V was pared by 2 bases and J by 5 bases, with 10 bases between. CDR3 length equals 14 residues.

This clone has a single count. The genes are TRBV4-1 and TRBJ1-4, with unresolved D. Per the germline V gene, CDR1 is MGHRA and CDR2 is YSYEKL. The CDR3 is made up of 16 amino acids. Between the trimmed V and J ends, which lost 0 bases and 4 bases, there was a span of 12 bases. The CDR3 DNA sequence: TGCGCCAGCAGCCAAGACAACAGTAGAAGTAATGAAAAACTGTTTTTT. Translating it yields CASSQDNSRSNEKLFF.

This chain links TRBV9 with TRBJ2-7; D unresolved. V was cut by 0 bases and J by 3 bases, with 7 bases left in between. This CDR3 comprises 13 residues. The germline V gene has CDR1 SGDLS and CDR2 YYNGEE. This CDR3 reads CASSVENGYEQYF. CDR3 coding DNA: TGTGCCAGCAGCGTAGAGAACGGCTACGAGCAGTACTTC. The full variable domain, with the rest looked up from reference TRBV9 and TRBJ2-7, is DSGVTQTPKHLITATGQRVTLRCSPRSGDLSVYWYQQSLDQGLQFLIQYYNGEERAKGNILERFSAQQFPDLHSELNLSSLELGDSALYFCASSVENGYEQYFGPGTRLTVT.

V usage is TRBV27 and J usage is TRBJ2-5; D gene ambiguous. Trimming stripped 5 bases from V and 1 base from J, with 17 bases between. The CDR3 runs 16 residues. Germline values: CDR1 MNHEY, CDR2 SMNVEV (reference sequence). In DNA form, the CDR3 reads TGTGCCAGCAGTACCACCCAGGACGCGTCCCAAGAGACCCAGTACTTC. Translated: CASSTTQDASQETQYF.

The J gene is TRBJ1-2, the V gene TRBV6-1; no reliable D call. CDR1 MNHNS and CDR2 SASEGT come from the germline V gene. The V end was cut by 8 bases, the J end by 6 bases, with 22 bases between. This CDR3 has 15 residues. CDR3 coding DNA: TGTGCCAGCGGGTACGTCGTAGGTAATGAAGATGGCTACACCTTC. Translated: CASGYVVGNEDGYTF.

This sequence joins TRBV4-1 and TRBJ2-5; D is perhaps TRBD1 or TRBD2 (5 bases each). The CDR3 spans 13 residues. Trimming pared 1 base from V and 6 bases from J, leaving 9 bases between. CDR1 and CDR2 from the germline V gene are MGHRA and YSYEKL. The CDR3 sequence: CASSQVGAKTQYF. The CDR3 DNA is TGCGCCAGCAGCCAAGTCGGGGCTAAGACCCAGTACTTC.

The V and J genes are TRBV7-9 and TRBJ2-1; no clear D. The V and J ends lost 4 bases and 3 bases respectively, with 13 bases between them. Germline CDR1 and CDR2: SEHNR and FQNEAQ (reference sequence). The CDR3 spans 15 residues. CDR3 in DNA: TGTGCCAGCAGCTGGCGGCCTGCGGTCTACAATGAGCAGTTCTTC. Its translation is CASSWRPAVYNEQFF.

This clone has just one count. The chain is built from TRBV5-4 and TRBJ2-7; tentatively, D is TRBD1 (6 bases). Germline V gene sequence: CDR1 SGHNT, CDR2 YYREEE (reference sequence). The CDR3 length is 16 residues. V lost 5 bases and J 4 bases, leaving 22 bases between the germline ends. The CDR3 nucleotides read TGTGCCAGCAGTGATGTGATGGGGCCGAGGGGGTACGAGCAGTACTTC. This translates into CASSDVMGPRGYEQYF.

In DNA, the CDR3 is TGTGCCATCAGTGGAGCGGGCCTCACCTACGAGCAGTACTTC. This gives the protein CAISGAGLTYEQYF. The J gene is TRBJ2-7, the V gene TRBV10-3; possible D gene TRBD2, 6 bases. The CDR3 extends over 14 amino acids. The ends were cut back, 4 bases at V and 2 bases at J, with 12 bases in the middle. Germline CDR1 is ENHRY and CDR2 is SYGVKD.

The chain combines TRBV30 with TRBJ2-7; 9 bases fit TRBD1. The trim removed 2 bases at V and 5 bases at J, leaving 7 bases unmatched. CDR3 length: 14 residues. Germline CDR1 is GTSNPN and CDR2 is SVGIG (reference sequence). This CDR3 reads CAWSMGQGSDEQYF. In DNA form, the CDR3 reads TGTGCCTGGAGTATGGGACAGGGTTCGGACGAGCAGTACTTC. Together with reference TRBV30 and TRBJ2-7, the CDR3 gives the full variable domain: SQTIHQWPATLVQPVGSPLSLECTVEGTSNPNLYWYRQAAGRGLQLLFYSVGIGQISSEVPQNLSASRPQDRQFILSSKKLLLSDSGFYLCAWSMGQGSDEQYFGPGTRLTVT.

The rearrangement uses TRBV6-5 and TRBJ2-7; TRBD1 matches 8 bases. The CDR3 sequence is 13 residues long. V shed 2 bases and J 6 bases; nucleotides not matched to a gene: 3. Germline CDR1 and CDR2: MNHEY and SVGAGI. In nucleotides, the CDR3 is TGTGCCAGCAGTTACCTGACAGGGGTCGAGCAGTACTTC. As protein: CASSYLTGVEQYF.

This clone has a single count. The rearrangement joins TRBV7-9 to TRBJ2-5; perhaps TRBD2 as D (5 bases). Trimming removed 3 bases at V and 6 bases at J, with 11 bases between. This CDR3 comprises 13 residues. From germline, CDR1 is SEHNR and CDR2 FQNEAQ (reference sequence). CDR3 coding DNA: TGTGCCAGCAGCTTCGGGGAAGTGAAGACCCAGTACTTC. Protein: CASSFGEVKTQYF. The whole variable domain, remainder taken from reference TRBV7-9 and TRBJ2-5, is DTGVSQNPRHKITKRGQNVTFRCDPISEHNRLYWYRQTLGQGPEFLTYFQNEAQLEKSRLLSDRFSAERPKGSFSTLEIQRTEQGDSAMYLCASSFGEVKTQYFGPGTRLLVL.

V is TRBV29-1 and J is TRBJ2-1, with 7 bases fitting TRBD1. CDR1 and CDR2 from the germline V gene are SQVTM and ANQGSEA. CDR3 length: 13 residues. The V and J ends lost 4 bases and 6 bases, in that order; junction bases with no gene match: 6. CDR3 sequence (DNA): TGCAGCGTTGTTCTACGGGACAGCAATGAGCAGTTCTTC. Protein: CSVVLRDSNEQFF.

The genes are TRBV14 and TRBJ2-7; D perhaps matches TRBD2 (7 bases). Germline values: CDR1 SGHDN, CDR2 FVKESK. The CDR3 runs to 15 residues. The V end was cut by 11 bases, the J end by 1 base, with 21 bases between. The CDR3 sequence is CASSRRETGSYEQYF. In nucleotides, the CDR3 is TGTGCCTCTTCCCGGCGGGAGACAGGTTCCTACGAGCAGTACTTC.

Written as DNA, the CDR3 is TGTGCCAGCAGCCAAGAACTAGCGGGGAGCTCCTACGAGCAGTACTTC. Residues: CASSQELAGSSYEQYF. This chain uses TRBV7-9 with TRBJ2-7, with 10 bases identical to TRBD2. The CDR3 length is 16 residues. The germline gives CDR1 SEHNR, CDR2 FQNEAQ (reference sequence). After removal of 5 bases from V and 0 bases from J, the junction contained 7 bases not matched to a gene.

As concerns this clone: A single base is all that separates this from a far larger clone, so a read error is likely. The same CDR3 is also encoded by other DNA sequences in this sample. V is TRBV4-3 and J is TRBJ2-7, with 11 bases that match TRBD1. Trimming removed 4 bases from V and 3 bases from J; junction bases left unmatched: 2. CDR1 and CDR2 (germline): LGHNA, YSLEER. CDR3 length equals 14 residues. CDR3 coding DNA: TGCGCCAGCAGCCCCGGGACAGGGGGCTACGAGCAGTACTTC. Its protein is CASSPGTGGYEQYF.

V usage is TRBV27 and J usage is TRBJ2-5; 7 bases are a match to TRBD2. Germline assignment: CDR1 MNHEY and CDR2 SMNVEV (reference sequence). This CDR3 has 15 residues. Trimming cost V 2 bases and J 7 bases; bases outside gene matches: 10. The CDR3 region has the DNA TGTGCCAGCAGTTTAAGCGGGGACTCAAGGCGGACCCAGTACTTC. As protein: CASSLSGDSRRTQYF.

The J gene is TRBJ2-1, the V gene TRBV28, with 14 bases lining up with TRBD2. The CDR3 is 17 amino acids. The germline gives CDR1 MDHEN, CDR2 SYDVKM. Trimming removed 5 bases from V and 6 bases from J; junction bases left unmatched: 9. CDR3 loop: CASSGLAGGRRTNEQFF. As DNA, the CDR3 is TGTGCCAGCAGTGGACTAGCGGGAGGTAGGAGGACCAATGAGCAGTTCTTC.

This chain links TRBV25-1 with TRBJ2-1; 11 bases are a match to TRBD1. Germline V gives CDR1 MGHDK, CDR2 SYGVNS. V trimming: 4 bases; J trimming: 10 bases; junction bases outside the gene matches: 12. The CDR3 is 16 amino acids. CDR3 DNA: TGTGCCAGCAGTGGTCAACGGGACAGGGGGGTTCGGGAGCAGTTCTTC. Protein product: CASSGQRDRGVREQFF.

V gene TRBV7-9 combines with J gene TRBJ1-5; D perhaps matches TRBD1 (6 bases). The germline V gene encodes CDR1 SEHNR and CDR2 FQNEAQ (reference sequence). V gave up 5 bases and J gave up 6 bases, with 20 bases separating them. The CDR3 totals 16 residues. The CDR3 coding sequence is TGTGCCAGCAGCGCGCTAGAACAGGGCGGTCGTCAGCCCCAGCATTTT. This sequence encodes CASSALEQGGRQPQHF.

V and J are TRBV29-1 and TRBJ2-1; TRBD1 aligns across 8 bases. The CDR3 is 18 amino acids. CDR1 and CDR2 (germline): SQVTM, ANQGSEA. J was trimmed by 1 base and V by 0 bases; bases with no gene match: 11. The CDR3 sequence: CSVEDQRTDRVSYNEQFF. Here the CDR3 DNA reads TGCAGCGTTGAAGATCAAAGGACGGACAGGGTTTCCTACAATGAGCAGTTCTTC.

This chain links TRBV27 with TRBJ2-4, with D possibly being TRBD1 (6 bases). CDR1 and CDR2 (germline): MNHEY, SMNVEV (reference sequence). V was trimmed by 4 bases and J by 3 bases, leaving 16 bases between them. The CDR3 is 16 amino acids. The DNA for the CDR3 is TGTGCCAGCAGTTCCCCCCACAGGGATGACAAAAACATTCAGTACTTC. Amino acid sequence: CASSSPHRDDKNIQYF.

The chain uses TRBV7-9 and TRBJ1-3; D gene ambiguous. The CDR3 runs 17 residues. Germline loops: CDR1 SEHNR, CDR2 FQNEAQ (reference sequence). V shed 0 bases and J shed 4 bases, with 16 bases lying between them. The CDR3 bases are TGTGCCAGCAGCTTAGCTCAACCCTGGGTTGCCGGAAACACCATATATTTT. It translates to CASSLAQPWVAGNTIYF.

The chain links TRBV11-2 to TRBJ2-7, with TRBD2 matching 10 bases. The CDR3 contains 17 residues. Germline values: CDR1 SGHAT, CDR2 FQNNGV. V was pared by 2 bases and J by 1 base, with 8 bases of the junction left unmatched. The CDR3 DNA sequence: TGTGCCAGCAGCTTATTGCTAGCGGGAGCCAGATCCTACGAGCAGTACTTC. Translation gives CASSLLLAGARSYEQYF. Drawing the rest from reference TRBV11-2 and TRBJ2-7, the complete variable domain is EAGVAQSPRYKIIEKRQSVAFWCNPISGHATLYWYQQILGQGPKLLIQFQNNGVVDDSQLPKDRFSAERLKGVDSTLKIQPAKLEDSAVYLCASSLLLAGARSYEQYFGPGTRLTVT.

V is TRBV15 and J is TRBJ1-1; 8 positions match TRBD1. Germline values: CDR1 LNHNV, CDR2 YYDKDF (reference sequence). Losses at the gene ends were 5 bases for V and 1 base for J; bases not matched to a gene: 12. There are 17 residues in the CDR3. CDR3 in DNA: TGTGCCACCAGCTCACTAGGGACAGGCATAGCGAACACTGAAGCTTTCTTT. Amino acids: CATSSLGTGIANTEAFF.

The rearrangement joins TRBV2 to TRBJ2-7; a weak D match, TRBD1 (5 bases). This CDR3 spans 13 amino acids. Trimming shortened V by 8 bases and J by 4 bases, and 15 bases separated the two germline ends. Germline V gene sequence: CDR1 SNHLY, CDR2 FYNNEI. The CDR3 bases are TGTGCCAGCGATCGACAGATTTCTTACGAGCAGTACTTC. Translating gives CASDRQISYEQYF.

The chain joins TRBV10-3 to TRBJ2-1; 8 nucleotides agree with TRBD1. The CDR3 is made up of 14 amino acids. Germline V gives CDR1 ENHRY, CDR2 SYGVKD. The V segment lost 8 bases and the J segment 9 bases; nucleotides outside the gene matches: 12. CDR3 DNA: TGTGCCATCCTACCGACAGGGGAGGACGCTGAGCAGTTCTTC. It encodes CAILPTGEDAEQFF.

The rearrangement joins TRBV7-6 to TRBJ2-5, with D possibly TRBD1 on 5 matching bases. The CDR3 totals 14 residues. CDR1 is SGHVS and CDR2 is FNYEAQ in the germline V gene. Trimming shortened V by 3 bases and J by 5 bases, and 13 bases separated the two germline ends. The CDR3 coding sequence is TGTGCCAGCAGCTTTAACAAGGGGTGGGAGACCCAGTACTTC. Translation gives CASSFNKGWETQYF. The full variable domain, completed using reference TRBV7-6 and TRBJ2-5, is GAGVSQSPRYKVTKRGQDVALRCDPISGHVSLYWYRQALGQGPEFLTYFNYEAQQDKSGLPNDRFSAERPEGSISTLTIQRTEQRDSAMYRCASSFNKGWETQYFGPGTRLLVL.

The chain has TRBV5-4 and TRBJ2-7; 8 nucleotides line up with TRBD1. The CDR3 has 17 residues. Germline V CDR1 and CDR2: SGHNT, YYREEE (reference sequence). Losses at the gene ends were 4 bases for V and 1 base for J; bases not matched to a gene: 13. The CDR3 sequence is CASSPPLGTGLSYEQYF. The CDR3 nucleotides are TGTGCCAGCAGCCCCCCCCTGGGGACAGGCCTGTCCTACGAGCAGTACTTC.